The 13 T cell receptor beta chains below come from one sample, sequenced in a study of T cells in Graves' hyperthyroidism and ophthalmopathy. Amplification targeted TCR beta CDR3 regions from RNA transcripts. In the first-round RT-PCR of the TCR CDR3, the HTBI primer set was used. MiXCR was run by TCRdb on the multiplex PCR reads, yielding one entry per CDR3 protein. The data show hundreds of thousands of distinct CDR3 sequences, with about 16% seen just once and less than 4.5% held by the top ten. The sequenced material came from blood. The receptor set was obtained from a woman aged 30 to 39 with Graves' hyperthyroidism.

This clonotype was observed a few times. This chain connects TRBV12-3 or TRBV12-4 to TRBJ1-1; D remains unclear. The CDR3 totals 13 residues. Trimming stripped 3 bases from V and 3 bases from J, with 8 bases between. Here the CDR3 reads CASSFRPDTEAFF. CDR3 nucleotide sequence: TGTGCCAGCAGTTTCCGACCAGACACTGAAGCTTTCTTT.

This clonotype was detected many times. This chain joins TRBV4-2 and TRBJ2-7; D may correspond to TRBD1 or TRBD2 (5 bases each). Trimming left V 4 bases short and J 3 bases short, with 13 bases between. There are 14 residues in the CDR3. In germline, CDR1 is LGHNA, CDR2 YNFKEQ. The CDR3 loop is CASSPRDVNYEQYF. The CDR3 DNA sequence: TGTGCCAGCAGCCCGAGGGACGTGAACTACGAGCAGTACTTC.

This clonotype appeared a few times. This chain uses TRBV9 with TRBJ2-3; D is uncertain. The V gene lost 0 bases and the J gene lost 6 bases, with 17 bases spanning the gap. CDR1 SGDLS and CDR2 YYNGEE come from the germline V gene. CDR3 length: 16 amino acids. CDR3 sequence (DNA): TGTGCCAGCAGCGTAGGGAGCAATCGCAGATCGGATACGCAGTATTTT. This sequence encodes CASSVGSNRRSDTQYF.

In its sample, this clonotype was seen a few times. This rearrangement joins TRBV7-3 to TRBJ2-3; TRBD2 matches at 13 bases. CDR1 SGHTA and CDR2 FQGTGA come from the germline V gene. V shed 4 bases, J shed 6 bases, and the junction held 7 bases outside the gene matches. The CDR3 spans 16 residues. The DNA of the CDR3 is TGTGCCAGCAGCTCAACTAGCGGGAGGGCGGGCGATACGCAGTATTTT. Translating it yields CASSSTSGRAGDTQYF.

In this sample, this clonotype turned up many times. The V call is TRBV28, the J call TRBJ2-5, with D unresolved. The V gene lost 9 bases and the J gene lost 2 bases, with 4 bases spanning the gap. The germline gives CDR1 MDHEN, CDR2 SYDVKM. The CDR3 totals 10 residues. CDR3 DNA: TGTGCCAGACCGCAAGAGACCCAGTACTTC. Amino acids: CARPQETQYF.

This clonotype was found a few times. The chain is built from TRBV19 and TRBJ2-1, with 8 bases that match TRBD2. From germline, CDR1 is LNHDA and CDR2 SQIVND (reference sequence). The junction had 4 bases not matched to a gene; V was cut back by 0 bases and J by 3 bases. CDR3 size: 16 residues. In nucleotides, the CDR3 is TGTGCCAGTAGTATAGAACTAGCGGACTTCTACAATGAGCAGTTCTTC. This codes for CASSIELADFYNEQFF.

This clonotype was seen many times. The CDR3 reads CASTLGFGNTEAFF. The CDR3 DNA follows: TGTGCCTCAACGCTTGGGTTTGGGAACACTGAAGCTTTCTTT. The chain links TRBV30 to TRBJ1-1; no firm D call. V was pared by 7 bases and J by 1 base, with 16 bases between. Per germline, CDR1 GTSNPN and CDR2 SVGIG (reference sequence). The CDR3 has 14 amino acids.

This clonotype was detected once. The chain carries TRBV11-3 and TRBJ2-3; 11 nucleotides match TRBD2. This CDR3 is 16 amino acids long. The junction had 5 bases not matched to a gene; V was cut back by 4 bases and J by 2 bases. Germline CDR1 reads SGHNT; CDR2 reads YENEEA. CDR3 DNA sequence: TGTGCCAGCAGCTCGAGACTAGCGGGATTCACAGATACGCAGTATTTT. It encodes CASSSRLAGFTDTQYF.

This clonotype was counted many times. CDR3 residues: CASSPTGASNQPQHF. The CDR3 nucleotides are TGTGCCAGCAGCCCGACAGGGGCCAGCAATCAGCCCCAGCATTTT. The chain combines TRBV7-9 with TRBJ1-5; TRBD1 aligns across 8 bases. The V segment lost 5 bases and the J segment 1 base; nucleotides outside the gene matches: 4. The CDR3 consists of 15 residues. Germline CDR1 SEHNR, CDR2 FQNEAQ (reference sequence).

This clonotype was picked up a small number of times. The rearrangement links TRBV27 to TRBJ1-2; D ambiguous. The CDR3 contains 15 residues. Germline V lookup: CDR1 MNHEY, CDR2 SMNVEV (reference sequence). V was trimmed by 7 bases and J by 1 base, leaving 16 bases between them. The CDR3 region has the DNA TGTGCCAGCACCGCCAACAGACAACTTAACTATGGCTACACCTTC. It yields the protein CASTANRQLNYGYTF.

This clonotype was counted ten times or more. The gene calls are TRBV20-1 and TRBJ2-1, with no clear D. Trimming pared 1 base from V and 0 bases from J, leaving 10 bases between. The length of the CDR3 is 15 residues. The germline CDR1 and CDR2 sequences are DFQATT and SNEGSKA (reference sequence). The CDR3 region is CSARVPASSYNEQFF. In DNA form, the CDR3 reads TGCAGTGCTAGAGTCCCAGCGAGCTCCTACAATGAGCAGTTCTTC.

This clonotype was picked up many times. The rearrangement joins TRBV10-3 to TRBJ1-2; D call uncertain. Germline CDR1 ENHRY, CDR2 SYGVKD. This CDR3 spans 13 amino acids. V lost 2 bases and J 3 bases, leaving 7 bases between the germline ends. The CDR3 reads CAISERSDYGYTF. CDR3 sequence (DNA): TGTGCCATCAGTGAGAGGTCCGACTATGGCTACACCTTC.

The chain is built from TRBV5-4 and TRBJ1-2; D is unclear. V lost 4 bases to trimming and J lost 8 bases, with 15 bases between them. CDR1 is SGHNT, CDR2 YYREEE, per germline (reference sequence). The length of the CDR3 is 13 residues. CDR3 loop: CASSPQRSYGYTF. The CDR3, as DNA: TGTGCCAGCAGCCCGCAGCGATCGTACGGCTACACCTTC. The full variable domain, in which reference TRBV5-4 and TRBJ1-2 provide the parts outside the CDR3, is ETGVTQSPTHLIKTRGQQVTLRCSSQSGHNTVSWYQQALGQGPQFIFQYYREEENGRGNFPPRFSGLQFPNYSSELNVNALELDDSALYLCASSPQRSYGYTFGSGTRLTVV.